This T cell receptor (beta chain) was sequenced for a study of cytomegalovirus exposure and HLA in healthy donors. Study context: When fewer than 400 donors were genotyped, approximately 81% of them were found to fall in the Caucasian-associated ancestry cluster. Study observations and caveats: In a later analysis, HLA-associated TCR beta chains were more clonally expanded than equally common others.

In this sample, this clone turned up a few times. The antigen remains unidentified. Primers for the PCR totalled 60 Vbeta and 13 Jbeta. Libraries were prepared by immunoSEQ multiplex PCR; TCRdb keeps only in-frame clonotypes and omits some of them. Of 140,000 to 150,000 clones in the sample, 75% to 80% are singletons; the top ten hold 3% to 5%. The TCR sequence derives from a male donor in good health and CMV-seronegative. Sequences were obtained from PBMCs.

The CDR3 DNA follows: TGCAGCGTTGAAGCTAATAGCGGAGGGGTTCAGTACTTC. Amino acids: CSVEANSGGVQYF. The chain has TRBV29-1 and TRBJ2-4; possibly TRBD2 for D (6 bases). Looked up from germline, CDR1 is SQVTM and CDR2 is ANQGSEA. This CDR3 comprises 13 residues. The V and J ends lost 1 base and 11 bases respectively, with 15 bases between them.